The TCR beta chain under discussion was sequenced for a study of cytomegalovirus exposure and HLA in healthy donors. Profiled with immunoSEQ multiplex PCR; TCRdb holds only in-frame clones, not every one. The sample shows about 220,000 clones, 65% to 85% of them seen only once. Per germline, CDR1 SGHDT and CDR2 YYEEEE. Trimming left V 3 bases short and J 0 bases short, with 10 bases between. CDR3 length: 15 amino acids. This clone was recorded only once. This rearrangement joins TRBV5-6 to TRBJ2-1, with no clear D. This receptor was identified in a young woman in good health and CMV-seropositive. The sample taken for sequencing was PBMCs. The CDR3 here is CASSSGPGSYNEQFF. The DNA of the CDR3 is TGTGCCAGCAGCTCCGGGCCGGGCTCCTACAATGAGCAGTTCTTC.